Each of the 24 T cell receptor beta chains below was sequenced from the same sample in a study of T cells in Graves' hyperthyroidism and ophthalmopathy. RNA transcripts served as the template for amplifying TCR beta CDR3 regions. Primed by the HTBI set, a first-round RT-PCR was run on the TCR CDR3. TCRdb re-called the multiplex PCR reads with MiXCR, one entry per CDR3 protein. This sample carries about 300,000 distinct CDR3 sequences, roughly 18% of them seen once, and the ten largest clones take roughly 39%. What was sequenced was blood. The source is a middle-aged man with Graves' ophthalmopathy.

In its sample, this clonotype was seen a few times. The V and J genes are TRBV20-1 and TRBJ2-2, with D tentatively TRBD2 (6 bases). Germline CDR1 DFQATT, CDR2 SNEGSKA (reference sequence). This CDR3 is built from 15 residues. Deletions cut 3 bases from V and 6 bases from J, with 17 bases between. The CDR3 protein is CSARSGGKGAGELFF. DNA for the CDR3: TGCAGTGCTAGGAGTGGCGGGAAGGGCGCCGGGGAGCTGTTTTTT.

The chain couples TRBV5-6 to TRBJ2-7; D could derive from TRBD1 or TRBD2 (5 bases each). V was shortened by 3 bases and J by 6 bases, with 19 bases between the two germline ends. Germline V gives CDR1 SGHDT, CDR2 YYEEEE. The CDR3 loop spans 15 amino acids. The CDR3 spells CASSSERGSTPEQYF. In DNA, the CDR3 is TGTGCCAGCAGCTCTGAGAGGGGCTCCACCCCCGAGCAGTACTTC. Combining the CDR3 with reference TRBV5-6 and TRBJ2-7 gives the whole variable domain DAGVTQSPTHLIKTRGQQVTLRCSPKSGHDTVSWYQQALGQGPQFIFQYYEEEERQRGNFPDRFSGHQFPNYSSELNVNALLLGDSALYLCASSSERGSTPEQYFGPGTRLTVT.

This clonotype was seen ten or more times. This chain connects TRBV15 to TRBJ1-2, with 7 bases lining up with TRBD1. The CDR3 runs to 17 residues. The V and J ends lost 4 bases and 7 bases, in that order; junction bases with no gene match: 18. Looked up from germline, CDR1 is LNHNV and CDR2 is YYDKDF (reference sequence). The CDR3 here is CATSTEDEWTGRRGYTF. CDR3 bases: TGTGCCACCAGCACAGAGGATGAATGGACAGGCCGGCGTGGCTACACCTTC.

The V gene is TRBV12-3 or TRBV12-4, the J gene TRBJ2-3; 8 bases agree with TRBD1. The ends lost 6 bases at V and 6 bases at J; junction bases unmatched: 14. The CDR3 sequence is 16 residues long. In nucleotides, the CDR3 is TGTGCCAGCAGGTCCGACAGGGGACGTTATAGGGATACGCAGTATTTT. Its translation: CASRSDRGRYRDTQYF.

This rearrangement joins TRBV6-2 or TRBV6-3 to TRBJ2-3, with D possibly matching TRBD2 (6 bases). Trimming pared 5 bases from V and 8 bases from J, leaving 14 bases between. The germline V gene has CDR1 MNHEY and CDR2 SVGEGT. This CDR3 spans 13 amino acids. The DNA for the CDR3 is TGTGCCAGCAGTCCACTCCTAGCGACTACGCAGTATTTT. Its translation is CASSPLLATTQYF.

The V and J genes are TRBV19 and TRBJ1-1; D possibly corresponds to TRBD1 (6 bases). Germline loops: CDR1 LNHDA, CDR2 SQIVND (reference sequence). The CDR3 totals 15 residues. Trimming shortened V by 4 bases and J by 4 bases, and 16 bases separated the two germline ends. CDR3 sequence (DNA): TGTGCCAGTAGTACGCAAGCGGGGGCTCCCACTGAAGCTTTCTTT. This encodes CASSTQAGAPTEAFF.

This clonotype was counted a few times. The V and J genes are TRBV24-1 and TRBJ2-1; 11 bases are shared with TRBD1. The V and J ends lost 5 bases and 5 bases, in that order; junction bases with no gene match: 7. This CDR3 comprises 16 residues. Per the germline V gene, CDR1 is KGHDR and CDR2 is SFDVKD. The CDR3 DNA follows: TGTGCCACCAGTGTTCCGGGGACAGGGGGGAACAATGAGCAGTTCTTC. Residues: CATSVPGTGGNNEQFF.

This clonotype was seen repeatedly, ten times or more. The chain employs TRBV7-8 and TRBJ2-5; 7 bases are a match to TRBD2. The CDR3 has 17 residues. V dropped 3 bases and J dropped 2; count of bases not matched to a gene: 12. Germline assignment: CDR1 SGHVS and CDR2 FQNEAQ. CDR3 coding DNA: TGTGCCAGCAGCTTGGGGGGGATAGCGGGCCGACAAGAGACCCAGTACTTC. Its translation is CASSLGGIAGRQETQYF.

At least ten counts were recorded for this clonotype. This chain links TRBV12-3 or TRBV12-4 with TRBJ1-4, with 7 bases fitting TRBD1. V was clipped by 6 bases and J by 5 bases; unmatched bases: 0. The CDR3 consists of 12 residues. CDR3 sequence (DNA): TGTGCCAGCAGCAGGGGGAATGAAAAACTGTTTTTT. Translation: CASSRGNEKLFF.

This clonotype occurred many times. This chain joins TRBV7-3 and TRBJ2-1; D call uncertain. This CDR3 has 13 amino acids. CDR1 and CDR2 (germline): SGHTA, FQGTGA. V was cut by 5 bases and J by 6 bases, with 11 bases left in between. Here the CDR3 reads CASSQTRSNEQFF. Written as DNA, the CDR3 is TGTGCCAGCAGCCAGACCCGTAGCAATGAGCAGTTCTTC.

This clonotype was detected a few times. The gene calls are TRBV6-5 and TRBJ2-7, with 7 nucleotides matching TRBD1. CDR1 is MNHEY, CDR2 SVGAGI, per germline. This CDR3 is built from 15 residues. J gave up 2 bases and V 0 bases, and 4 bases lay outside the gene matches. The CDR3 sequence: CASSYSPGQTYEQYF. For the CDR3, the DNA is TGTGCCAGCAGTTACTCGCCGGGACAGACCTACGAGCAGTACTTC.

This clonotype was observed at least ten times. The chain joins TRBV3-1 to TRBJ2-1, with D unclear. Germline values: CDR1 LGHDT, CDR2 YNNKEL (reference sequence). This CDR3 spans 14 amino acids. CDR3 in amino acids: CATHYLSSYNEQFF. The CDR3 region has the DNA TGTGCGACACATTACCTTAGCTCCTACAATGAGCAGTTCTTC.

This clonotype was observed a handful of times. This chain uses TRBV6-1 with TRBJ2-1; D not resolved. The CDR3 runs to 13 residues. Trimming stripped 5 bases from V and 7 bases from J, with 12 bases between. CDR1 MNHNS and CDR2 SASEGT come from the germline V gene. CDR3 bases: TGTGCCAGCAGTTCCCCCTCCGGGAATGAGCAGTTCTTC. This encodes CASSSPSGNEQFF.

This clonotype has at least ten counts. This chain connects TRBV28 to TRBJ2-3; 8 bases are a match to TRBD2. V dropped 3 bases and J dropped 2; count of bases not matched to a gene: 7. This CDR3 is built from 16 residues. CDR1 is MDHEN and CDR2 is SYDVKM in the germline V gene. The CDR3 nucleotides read TGTGCCAGCAGTTTCTACCGGCGGGAGGCCACAGATACGCAGTATTTT. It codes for CASSFYRREATDTQYF.

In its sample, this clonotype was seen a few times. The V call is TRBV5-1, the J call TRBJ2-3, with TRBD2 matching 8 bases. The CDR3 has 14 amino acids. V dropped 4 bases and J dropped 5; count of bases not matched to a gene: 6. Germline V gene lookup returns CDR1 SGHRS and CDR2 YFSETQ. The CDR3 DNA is TGCGCCAGCAGCACCGACGGGGGGGTAGATACGCAGTATTTT. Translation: CASSTDGGVDTQYF.

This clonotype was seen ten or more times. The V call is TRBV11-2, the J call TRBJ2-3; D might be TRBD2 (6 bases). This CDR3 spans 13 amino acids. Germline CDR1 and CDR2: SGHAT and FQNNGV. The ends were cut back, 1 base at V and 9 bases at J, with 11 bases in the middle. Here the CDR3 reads CASSLASEGTQYF. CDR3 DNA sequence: TGTGCCAGCAGCTTAGCATCGGAGGGGACGCAGTATTTT.

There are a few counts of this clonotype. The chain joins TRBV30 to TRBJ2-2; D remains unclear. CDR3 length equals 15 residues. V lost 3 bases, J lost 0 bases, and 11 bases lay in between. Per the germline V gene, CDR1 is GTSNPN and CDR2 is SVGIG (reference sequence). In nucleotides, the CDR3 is TGTGCCTGGAGGGAGTTTATTTCGAACACCGGGGAGCTGTTTTTT. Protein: CAWREFISNTGELFF.

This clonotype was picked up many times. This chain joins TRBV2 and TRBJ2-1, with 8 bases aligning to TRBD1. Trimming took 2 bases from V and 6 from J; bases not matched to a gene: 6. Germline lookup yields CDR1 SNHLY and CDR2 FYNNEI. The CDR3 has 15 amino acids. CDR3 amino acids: CASSEQGADSNEQFF. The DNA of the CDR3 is TGTGCCAGCAGTGAACAGGGGGCGGACAGCAATGAGCAGTTCTTC.

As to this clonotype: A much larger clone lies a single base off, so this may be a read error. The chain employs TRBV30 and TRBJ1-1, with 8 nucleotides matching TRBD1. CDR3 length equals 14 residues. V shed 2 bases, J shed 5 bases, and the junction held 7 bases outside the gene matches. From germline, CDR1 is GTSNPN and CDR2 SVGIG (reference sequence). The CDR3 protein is CAWSTQGVRTEAFF. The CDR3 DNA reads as TGTGCCTGGAGTACACAGGGGGTCCGGACTGAAGCTTTCTTT.

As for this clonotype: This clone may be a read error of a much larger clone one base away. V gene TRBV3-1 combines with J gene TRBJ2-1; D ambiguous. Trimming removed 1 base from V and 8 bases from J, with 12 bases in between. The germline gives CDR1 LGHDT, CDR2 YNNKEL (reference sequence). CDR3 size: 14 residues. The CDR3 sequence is CASSQGRGLDEQFF. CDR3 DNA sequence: TGTGCCAGCAGCCAAGGTCGTGGGTTGGATGAGCAGTTCTTC.

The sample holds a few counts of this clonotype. The CDR3 region is CASRARVRPGELFF. The DNA of the CDR3 is TGTGCCAGCAGGGCCCGGGTCAGGCCCGGGGAGCTGTTTTTT. The J gene is TRBJ2-2, the V gene TRBV28; D unclear. The V gene lost 6 bases and the J gene lost 6 bases, with 14 bases spanning the gap. CDR3 size: 14 residues. The V gene's germline CDR1 is MDHEN and CDR2 SYDVKM.

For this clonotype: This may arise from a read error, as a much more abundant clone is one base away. CDR3 DNA sequence: TGTGCCAGCGGCGTAGTAGGTGGTACTGAAGCTTTCTTT. The encoded protein is CASGVVGGTEAFF. The rearrangement links TRBV9 to TRBJ1-1; D call uncertain. Germline loops: CDR1 SGDLS, CDR2 YYNGEE. The CDR3 contains 13 residues.

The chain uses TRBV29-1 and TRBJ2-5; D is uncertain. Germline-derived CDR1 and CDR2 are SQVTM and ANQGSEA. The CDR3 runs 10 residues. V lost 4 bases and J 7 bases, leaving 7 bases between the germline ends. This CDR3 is CSVGPGTQYF. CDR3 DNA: TGCAGCGTTGGCCCCGGGACCCAGTACTTC.

The CDR3 sequence: CASSILDRGDYGYTF. CDR3 nucleotides: TGTGCCAGTAGTATCTTGGACAGGGGTGATTATGGCTACACCTTC. This chain uses TRBV19 with TRBJ1-2; 9 bases line up with TRBD1. CDR3 length: 15 amino acids. In germline, CDR1 is LNHDA, CDR2 SQIVND (reference sequence). The V gene end was trimmed by 3 bases and the J gene end by 5 bases; junction bases not matched to a gene: 7.